These 21 T cell receptor beta chains were sequenced from one sample in a study of control samples from healthy donors and cancer patients. The data were produced by immunoSEQ multiplex PCR, yet TCRdb's version contains in-frame clones alone and is incomplete. The table has about 120,000 clones, more than 75% seen once. The sequenced sample was blood. Source of these receptors: a man in his fifties or sixties in good health.

This rearrangement joins TRBV18 to TRBJ1-2; no firm D call. Looked up from germline, CDR1 is KGHSH and CDR2 is LQKENI. Trimming stripped 4 bases from V and 5 bases from J, with 11 bases between. CDR3 size: 13 residues. The CDR3 loop is CASSQGREYGYTF. Here the CDR3 DNA reads TGTGCCAGCTCACAGGGCCGGGAATATGGCTACACCTTC.

The chain recombines TRBV6-2 or TRBV6-3 with TRBJ1-5; 7 positions match TRBD1. Trimming cost V 5 bases and J 4 bases; bases outside gene matches: 5. Germline CDR1 is MNHEY and CDR2 is SVGEGT. CDR3 size: 14 residues. This CDR3 reads CASSDGTVNQPQHF. For the CDR3, the DNA is TGTGCCAGCAGTGACGGGACAGTTAATCAGCCCCAGCATTTT.

The chain links TRBV28 to TRBJ1-1; D is uncertain. CDR3 length equals 13 residues. In germline, CDR1 is MDHEN, CDR2 SYDVKM. V lost 5 bases and J lost 6, with 13 bases in between. The CDR3 loop is CASSTNNRPEAFF. CDR3 in DNA: TGTGCCAGCAGTACTAACAATCGTCCTGAAGCTTTCTTT.

V usage is TRBV6-5 and J usage is TRBJ1-2; D is unresolved. The CDR3 loop spans 14 amino acids. V lost 2 bases and J lost 7, with 14 bases in between. Germline V CDR1 and CDR2: MNHEY, SVGAGI. CDR3 in amino acids: CASSYNVPPGGYTF. The CDR3, as DNA: TGTGCCAGCAGTTACAATGTTCCTCCTGGTGGCTACACCTTC.

DNA for the CDR3: TGTGCCAGCACCAGTGAGGGCTATGGCTACACCTTC. Amino acids: CASTSEGYGYTF. The V call is TRBV6-5, the J call TRBJ1-2; the D is unclear. This CDR3 region has 12 residues. V gave up 7 bases and J gave up 4 bases, with 10 bases separating them. From germline, CDR1 is MNHEY and CDR2 SVGAGI.

The chain uses TRBV24-1 and TRBJ2-1; no definite D call. CDR1 KGHDR and CDR2 SFDVKD come from the germline V gene. CDR3 size: 16 residues. Trimming pared 4 bases from V and 0 bases from J, leaving 12 bases between. The CDR3 is CATSEGDSASYNEQFF. The CDR3 nucleotides read TGTGCCACCAGTGAGGGCGACTCCGCCTCCTACAATGAGCAGTTCTTC.

The CDR3 reads CASSYAPGDHYGYTF. DNA for the CDR3: TGTGCCAGCAGTTACGCCCCCGGGGACCACTATGGCTACACCTTC. J is TRBJ1-2 and V is TRBV6-2 or TRBV6-3; TRBD1 is a possible D gene (5 bases). Trimming removed 2 bases at V and 3 bases at J, with 13 bases between. The CDR3 contains 15 residues. Germline loops: CDR1 MNHEY, CDR2 SVGEGT.

The chain joins TRBV18 to TRBJ2-7; 11 bases fit TRBD1. The CDR3 extends over 14 amino acids. CDR1 is KGHSH, CDR2 LQKENI, per germline. With V trimmed by 6 bases and J by 3 bases, 4 bases remained unmatched. The CDR3 region is CASSRDRGFYEQYF. Written as DNA, the CDR3 is TGTGCCAGCTCCCGGGACAGGGGGTTCTACGAGCAGTACTTC.

This clone has a handful of counts. This chain links TRBV25-1 with TRBJ1-2; D gene uncertain. The CDR3 sequence is 13 residues long. Per the germline V gene, CDR1 is MGHDK and CDR2 is SYGVNS. The germline V and J ends were trimmed by 4 bases and 1 base, with 7 bases remaining between them. In DNA, the CDR3 is TGTGCCAGCAGTGGAGATAATAACTATGGCTACACCTTC. Translation: CASSGDNNYGYTF.

The table lists this clone with a few counts. The chain is built from TRBV28 and TRBJ1-2, with 9 bases lining up with TRBD1. This CDR3 spans 14 amino acids. CDR1 and CDR2 (germline): MDHEN, SYDVKM. After removal of 4 bases from V and 1 base from J, the junction contained 1 base not matched to a gene. The CDR3, as DNA: TGTGCCAGCAGTTACAGGGGGCTTAACTATGGCTACACCTTC. Its translation: CASSYRGLNYGYTF.

In this sample, this clone turned up once. The chain joins TRBV4-1 to TRBJ1-4; weak D call: TRBD1 (6 bases). V was shortened by 6 bases and J by 4 bases, with 21 bases between the two germline ends. The V gene's germline CDR1 is MGHRA and CDR2 YSYEKL. This CDR3 is 17 amino acids long. The CDR3 DNA follows: TGCGCCAGCAGTACAGTGCGGGCTAAGGGGGGTAATGAAAAACTGTTTTTT. Translated: CASSTVRAKGGNEKLFF.

The chain joins TRBV5-6 to TRBJ2-5, with 7 nucleotides matching TRBD1. Losses at the gene ends were 4 bases for V and 6 bases for J; bases not matched to a gene: 9. Germline loops: CDR1 SGHDT, CDR2 YYEEEE. The CDR3 spans 14 residues. The CDR3 region is CASSQGQLSKTQYF. CDR3 bases: TGTGCCAGCAGCCAGGGACAGCTATCGAAGACCCAGTACTTC.

The chain recombines TRBV25-1 with TRBJ1-4; D not resolved. The germline CDR1 and CDR2 sequences are MGHDK and SYGVNS. The CDR3 runs 15 residues. V was pared by 6 bases and J by 1 base, with 12 bases between. CDR3 loop: CASRGTLGTNEKLFF. CDR3 DNA: TGTGCCAGCAGGGGTACCCTCGGAACTAATGAAAAACTGTTTTTT.

The rearrangement joins TRBV3-1 (or the pseudogene TRBV3-2) to TRBJ2-7, with D hard to call. V was trimmed by 1 base and J by 6 bases, leaving 4 bases between them. Per germline, CDR1 LGHDT and CDR2 YNNKEL (reference sequence). The CDR3 loop spans 11 amino acids. CDR3 amino acids: CASSQATEQYF. The CDR3 DNA sequence: TGTGCCAGCAGCCAAGCGACCGAGCAGTACTTC.

V is TRBV18 and J is TRBJ1-1, with TRBD1 identical over 12 bases. CDR1 is KGHSH, CDR2 LQKENI, per germline. This CDR3 contains 20 residues. Trimming removed 3 bases from V and 1 base from J; junction bases left unmatched: 15. Here the CDR3 reads CASSPFPGQGAKGRNTEAFF. CDR3 in DNA: TGTGCCAGCTCACCGTTCCCGGGACAGGGGGCGAAGGGAAGGAACACTGAAGCTTTCTTT.

V is TRBV5-4 and J is TRBJ2-1; 9 bases agree with TRBD1. This CDR3 spans 16 amino acids. Germline V lookup: CDR1 SGHNT, CDR2 YYREEE (reference sequence). V dropped 3 bases and J dropped 1; count of bases not matched to a gene: 5. CDR3 in amino acids: CASSSRTGASYNEQFF. CDR3 in DNA: TGTGCCAGCAGCTCTCGGACAGGGGCTTCCTACAATGAGCAGTTCTTC.

The chain uses TRBV6-6 and TRBJ1-2; TRBD1 aligns across 7 bases. Germline CDR1 MNHNY, CDR2 SVGAGI (reference sequence). Trimming removed 3 bases from V and 4 bases from J; junction bases left unmatched: 5. This CDR3 has 14 residues. The CDR3 DNA follows: TGTGCCAGCAGTTATGAGGACAGGATCTATGGCTACACCTTC. It yields the protein CASSYEDRIYGYTF.

The gene calls are TRBV7-2 and TRBJ1-6; 10 bases agree with TRBD1. The CDR3 runs 15 residues. In germline, CDR1 is SGHTA, CDR2 FQGNSA. The junction had 6 bases not matched to a gene; V was cut back by 3 bases and J by 10 bases. This CDR3 is CASSFGTGVGSPLHF. The CDR3 coding sequence is TGTGCCAGCAGCTTTGGGACAGGGGTAGGGTCACCCCTCCACTTT. Combining the CDR3 with reference TRBV7-2 and TRBJ1-6 gives the whole variable domain GAGVSQSPSNKVTEKGKDVELRCDPISGHTALYWYRQSLGQGLEFLIYFQGNSAPDKSGLPSDRFSAERTGGSVSTLTIQRTQQEDSAVYLCASSFGTGVGSPLHFGNGTRLTVT.

The chain uses TRBV18 and TRBJ2-1; TRBD2 agrees at 7 bases. The CDR3 has 16 amino acids. Germline V gene sequence: CDR1 KGHSH, CDR2 LQKENI. V shed 5 bases, J shed 1 base, and the junction held 8 bases outside the gene matches. The CDR3 DNA follows: TGTGCCAGCTCATCGGGACTACAAAGTTCCTACAATGAGCAGTTCTTC. This codes for CASSSGLQSSYNEQFF. The variable domain in full, with the rest retrieved from reference TRBV18 and TRBJ2-1, is NAGVMQNPRHLVRRRGQEARLRCSPMKGHSHVYWYRQLPEEGLKFMVYLQKENIIDESGMPKERFSAEFPKEGPSILRIQQVVRGDSAAYFCASSSGLQSSYNEQFFGPGTRLTVL.

The V gene is TRBV4-3, the J gene TRBJ1-1; 8 nucleotides align to TRBD1. The CDR3 spans 14 residues. CDR1 and CDR2 (germline): LGHNA, YSLEER. J lost 9 bases, V lost 1 base, and 7 bases had no gene match. For the CDR3, the DNA is TGCGCCAGCAGCCAAGGCGGGACAGGATTTAAAGCTTTCTTT. It translates to CASSQGGTGFKAFF.

CDR3 loop: CAWMMANYGYTF. CDR3 DNA: TGTGCCTGGATGATGGCAAACTATGGCTACACCTTC. This sequence joins TRBV30 and TRBJ1-2, with unresolved D. The CDR3 spans 12 residues. Per the germline V gene, CDR1 is GTSNPN and CDR2 is SVGIG (reference sequence). V lost 4 bases and J lost 2, with 8 bases in between.